This entry is about one TCR beta chain. The specificity of this receptor is unknown. No much larger clone is present one base from it, and per-base qualities are unavailable. TCRbeta CDR3 regions were amplified from genomic DNA using the immunoSEQ Assay, a bias-controlled multiplex PCR. In the original analysis: Within the assay, amplification of reference gene primers was used to estimate how many nucleated cells each sample contained. Sequence reads were collapsed and filtered to measure the absolute abundance of every unique TCRbeta CDR3 rearrangement. For each sample, productive Simpson clonality was calculated as the square root of Simpson's diversity index across productive rearrangements. Entries here come from immuneACCESS through TCRdb and include only in-frame sequences with V and J called. Some clones fail to appear in such tables; in the studies checked, an unresolved V gene covers under half of the shortfall, and the cause of the remainder is unknown. V, J and clone size are those of that table, while D and trimming were read from the DNA. The sample yields 400,000 or so clones; about 90% were counted once. 0.8% to 1% of the sample comes from the top ten.

The data were obtained in a study of blood T cell repertoires in COVID-19 (TCRdb year 2020). About the study as a whole: Samples covering the acute and convalescent phases of COVID-19 were provided by collaborators in the United States, Italy and Spain. Where available, HLA class I and class II types were obtained from metadata supplied by the sample provider rather than from assay-based typing. The samples were drawn from the first 160 participants of the ongoing ImmuneRACE study and from over a thousand subjects provided by 6 global collaborators. Subjects who had been exposed to COVID-19, were actively infected with it, or had recovered from it provided the deeply sampled blood TCRbeta repertoires that made up the dataset. The repertoires were released in a freely available public database intended as a resource for research on the immune response to SARS-CoV-2. Nearly every sample came with metadata listing a de-identified subject ID, COVID-19 status, age in years and sex. The material from the prospective study consisted of cDNA or gDNA derived from T cells, B-cell-depleted T cells, or PBMCs.

At one collaborating source in Seattle, patients were enrolled during active infection and were followed longitudinally through the course of disease. Each collaborating institution followed its own protocols to collect whole blood in K2EDTA tubes. Collaborator samples were shipped for TCRbeta analysis as frozen whole blood, isolated PBMCs, or DNA extracted from either sample type. Study-wide findings and limitations: The quantity of clinical and demographic metadata differed by source and by participant and was supplied without curation.

The sequence came from a man aged 18 to 35 with COVID-19, enrolled during active disease. Sequenced material: peripheral blood.

For the CDR3, the sequence is CASSAEYSETQYF. The DNA is TGTGCCAGTAGTGCCGAGTATTCTGAGACCCAGTACTTC. Recombination connected TRBV19 to TRBJ2-5; no confident D gene assignment can be made. The junction shows trimming of 5 bases on V and 5 bases on J, plus 12 bases between the germline ends. CDR1 and CDR2 (LNHDA, SQIVND) derive from the germline V gene (reference sequence). The CDR3 measures 13 amino acids from cysteine to phenylalanine. This entry keeps only the CDR3 DNA: 39 bases, framed from base 1.